The 27 T cell receptor beta chains below all came from one sample that was sequenced in a study of CD8+CD57+ T cells in acquired aplastic anemia. Genomic DNA templated the TCR beta VDJ and CDR3 profiling. TCRdb used MiXCR to reprocess the reads, holding one entry per CDR3 protein. The sample holds 150,000 to 200,000 distinct CDR3 sequences, 55% to 70% seen once. Sequencing was done on a sample of sorted CD4+, CD8+, or CD8+CD57+ T cells (not recorded which) from PBMCs. These receptors all stem from a human donor in good health.

The chain couples TRBV5-1 to TRBJ1-1, with a tentative D call TRBD1 (5 bases). CDR3 length: 15 residues. CDR1 is SGHRS, CDR2 YFSETQ, per germline. The ends were cut back, 0 bases at V and 1 base at J, with 10 bases in the middle. The CDR3 coding sequence is TGCGCCAGCAGCTTGGAGGGACCGAGGAACACTGAAGCTTTCTTT. It encodes CASSLEGPRNTEAFF.

This rearrangement joins TRBV10-1 to TRBJ2-7; unclear D gene. Germline CDR1 is WNHNN and CDR2 is SYGVQD (reference sequence). Trimming pared 7 bases from V and 1 base from J, leaving 8 bases between. This CDR3 is built from 12 residues. CDR3 DNA sequence: TGCGCCAGCACCCACAGTTCCTACGAGCAGTACTTC. Translation gives CASTHSSYEQYF.

The chain combines TRBV5-1 with TRBJ1-4; D remains unclear. V dropped 2 bases and J dropped 7 bases, with 12 bases sitting between them. CDR3 length: 14 amino acids. The germline CDR1 and CDR2 sequences are SGHRS and YFSETQ. CDR3 amino acids: CASSLDWVGEKLFF. The CDR3 bases are TGCGCCAGCAGCTTAGATTGGGTGGGTGAAAAACTGTTTTTT.

The gene calls are TRBV9 and TRBJ2-3, with D perhaps TRBD2 (6 bases). This CDR3 region has 15 residues. V was cut by 4 bases and J by 2 bases, with 14 bases left in between. From germline, CDR1 is SGDLS and CDR2 YYNGEE. As DNA, the CDR3 is TGTGCCAGCAGCCCCCGGGACTTCTCCACAGATACGCAGTATTTT. Protein: CASSPRDFSTDTQYF.

This clonotype came up many times. The V call is TRBV27, the J call TRBJ2-7, with no clear D. The CDR3 has 14 amino acids. Per the germline V gene, CDR1 is MNHEY and CDR2 is SMNVEV (reference sequence). V lost 6 bases, J lost 0 bases, and 12 bases lay in between. CDR3 coding DNA: TGTGCCAGCAGCCCTCGACGGTCCTCCTACGAGCAGTACTTC. Translation gives CASSPRRSSYEQYF.

The rearrangement uses TRBV2 and TRBJ2-2; no firm D call. The CDR3 has 13 residues. V dropped 2 bases and J dropped 4 bases, with 5 bases sitting between them. Germline V gene data show CDR1 as SNHLY and CDR2 as FYNNEI. The CDR3 is CASSESSTGELFF. CDR3 nucleotide sequence: TGTGCCAGCAGTGAATCATCCACCGGGGAGCTGTTTTTT. The complete variable domain, with remaining parts taken from reference TRBV2 and TRBJ2-2, reads EPEVTQTPSHQVTQMGQEVILRCVPISNHLYFYWYRQILGQKVEFLVSFYNNEISEKSEIFDDQFSVERPDGSNFTLKIRSTKLEDSAMYFCASSESSTGELFFGEGSRLTVL.

CDR3 DNA: TGCGCCAGCAGCCCAACAGGAATAGAGACCCAGTACTTC. Encoded protein: CASSPTGIETQYF. The chain links TRBV5-1 to TRBJ2-5; TRBD1 might be the D (5 bases). The CDR3 loop spans 13 amino acids. The ends were cut back, 4 bases at V and 4 bases at J, with 11 bases in the middle. CDR1 SGHRS and CDR2 YFSETQ come from the germline V gene.

The DNA of the CDR3 is TGTGCCAGCAGCTTTCAACAGGGGCGGGAGACCCAGTACTTC. Its protein product is CASSFQQGRETQYF. The genes are TRBV7-9 and TRBJ2-5; 7 positions match TRBD1. Germline V gives CDR1 SEHNR, CDR2 FQNEAQ (reference sequence). The CDR3 loop spans 14 amino acids. With 3 bases clipped from V and 5 bases from J, the junction kept 6 bases outside the gene matches.

This clonotype turned up a few times. This chain links TRBV10-2 with TRBJ2-3, with unresolved D. V lost 2 bases, J lost 13 bases, and 13 bases lay in between. The CDR3 spans 12 residues. Germline values: CDR1 WSHSY, CDR2 SAAADI. The CDR3 sequence is CASSEITVPEYF. The CDR3 DNA sequence: TGCGCCAGCAGTGAGATCACAGTGCCTGAGTATTTT.

CDR3 protein: CAISGGQGTNQPQHF. DNA of the CDR3: TGTGCCATCAGTGGGGGACAGGGGACCAATCAGCCCCAGCATTTT. The chain links TRBV10-3 to TRBJ1-5, with 10 bases aligning to TRBD1. V gave up 4 bases and J gave up 3 bases; unmatched junction bases: 3. The germline gives CDR1 ENHRY, CDR2 SYGVKD. The CDR3 is made up of 15 amino acids.

V is TRBV19 and J is TRBJ2-7, with 9 bases aligning to TRBD1. Germline lookup yields CDR1 LNHDA and CDR2 SQIVND (reference sequence). CDR3 length: 15 amino acids. After removal of 3 bases from V and 8 bases from J, the junction contained 11 bases not matched to a gene. The CDR3 here is CASSMGGQGVSKQYF. CDR3 DNA sequence: TGTGCCAGTAGTATGGGGGGACAGGGAGTTTCGAAGCAGTACTTC.

This clonotype was found once. This sequence joins TRBV20-1 and TRBJ1-4; D is undetermined. CDR1 is DFQATT and CDR2 is SNEGSKA in the germline V gene (reference sequence). The CDR3 contains 15 residues. Trimming took off 4 bases at V and 0 bases at J, with 12 bases between the two ends. CDR3 coding DNA: TGCAGTGCTATAGCCGTTCCGGCAACTAATGAAAAACTGTTTTTT. This gives the protein CSAIAVPATNEKLFF.

This chain uses TRBV20-1 with TRBJ1-5; D unresolved. This CDR3 contains 13 residues. The germline V gene encodes CDR1 DFQATT and CDR2 SNEGSKA (reference sequence). Trimming cost V 5 bases and J 0 bases, with 8 bases left between them. This CDR3 reads CSALRDSNQPQHF. Written as DNA, the CDR3 is TGCAGTGCTTTGCGAGATAGCAATCAGCCCCAGCATTTT.

The V call is TRBV10-3, the J call TRBJ1-1, with unresolved D. CDR3 length: 15 amino acids. The germline gives CDR1 ENHRY, CDR2 SYGVKD. V was trimmed by 0 bases and J by 0 bases, leaving 8 bases between them. The CDR3 nucleotides are TGTGCCATCAGTGAGTCTCTCGTCTTGAACACTGAAGCTTTCTTT. It is translated as CAISESLVLNTEAFF.

The chain uses TRBV15 and TRBJ1-2, with 9 positions matching TRBD1. Germline V gene data show CDR1 as LNHNV and CDR2 as YYDKDF (reference sequence). The ends lost 4 bases at V and 5 bases at J; junction bases unmatched: 14. The CDR3 is made up of 17 amino acids. The CDR3 DNA follows: TGTGCCACCAGCATGACAGGGGGACCTACGGGGGCGTATGGCTACACCTTC. Residues: CATSMTGGPTGAYGYTF.

J is TRBJ2-3 and V is TRBV7-2; the match to TRBD1 covers 7 bases. From germline, CDR1 is SGHTA and CDR2 FQGNSA. After removal of 8 bases from V and 2 bases from J, the junction contained 10 bases not matched to a gene. The CDR3 is made up of 15 amino acids. Here the CDR3 DNA reads TGTGCCAGCTACCAAGCAGGGGGAGACACAGATACGCAGTATTTT. It encodes CASYQAGGDTDTQYF.

With regard to this clonotype: Since a much larger clone is just one base distant, this may be a read error. The V call is TRBV6-6, the J call TRBJ2-1; D ambiguous. This CDR3 has 13 amino acids. The V gene's germline CDR1 is MNHNY and CDR2 SVGAGI (reference sequence). CDR3 nucleotide sequence: TGTGCCAGCAGTTTCGGCAAGTACAATGGGCAGTTCTTC. As protein: CASSFGKYNGQFF.

This rearrangement joins TRBV7-6 to TRBJ1-4, with D possibly TRBD1 on 5 matching bases. Trimming removed 4 bases at V and 11 bases at J, with 17 bases between. CDR1 is SGHVS and CDR2 is FNYEAQ in the germline V gene. CDR3 length equals 14 residues. CDR3 loop: CASSYHGANGKLFF. DNA for the CDR3: TGTGCCAGCAGCTACCATGGGGCGAATGGGAAACTGTTTTTT.

This rearrangement joins TRBV20-1 to TRBJ1-2; TRBD1 might be the D (6 bases). The CDR3 consists of 15 residues. V shed 0 bases and J shed 7 bases, with 18 bases lying between them. Germline lookup yields CDR1 DFQATT and CDR2 SNEGSKA (reference sequence). In DNA, the CDR3 is TGCAGTGCTAGAGAGACGGGACAATTTCTTGGTGGCTACACCTTC. It encodes CSARETGQFLGGYTF.

The chain couples TRBV14 to TRBJ2-2; 7 bases match TRBD1. The trim removed 8 bases at V and 7 bases at J, leaving 7 bases unmatched. The CDR3 totals 13 residues. CDR1 is SGHDN and CDR2 is FVKESK in the germline V gene. This CDR3 reads CASGGQADGELFF. The CDR3 coding sequence is TGTGCCAGCGGCGGACAGGCAGACGGGGAGCTGTTTTTT.

This clonotype came up many times. The chain has TRBV19 and TRBJ2-1; 9 bases line up with TRBD1. The CDR3 totals 13 residues. The germline V gene encodes CDR1 LNHDA and CDR2 SQIVND (reference sequence). V lost 7 bases to trimming and J lost 4 bases; unmatched junction nucleotides: 2. The CDR3 DNA reads as TGTGCCAGTATGGGGACAGGGTACAATGAGCAGTTCTTC. Translation: CASMGTGYNEQFF.

This clonotype was picked up a small number of times. The V call is TRBV4-2, the J call TRBJ2-7; 7 bases fit TRBD1. Germline V gene sequence: CDR1 LGHNA, CDR2 YNFKEQ. This CDR3 spans 14 amino acids. V was pared by 1 base and J by 2 bases, with 2 bases of the junction left unmatched. The CDR3 bases are TGTGCCAGCAGCCAAGGACAGGGCACCTACGAGCAGTACTTC. It encodes CASSQGQGTYEQYF.

The J gene is TRBJ2-5, the V gene TRBV7-9; maybe TRBD1 (5 bases). This CDR3 is 15 amino acids long. Between the trimmed V and J ends, which lost 1 base and 7 bases, there was a span of 16 bases. Germline CDR1 reads SEHNR; CDR2 reads FQNEAQ (reference sequence). The CDR3 bases are TGTGCCAGCAGCTTAGTGGACATGGAATCTGGGACCCAGTACTTC. Residues: CASSLVDMESGTQYF.

The genes are TRBV20-1 and TRBJ1-2, with unresolved D. Germline loops: CDR1 DFQATT, CDR2 SNEGSKA (reference sequence). Trimming shortened V by 4 bases and J by 5 bases, and 8 bases separated the two germline ends. The CDR3 is 11 residues long. Here the CDR3 DNA reads TGCAGTGCTAATGTGCAATATGGCTACACCTTC. This gives the protein CSANVQYGYTF.

The chain couples TRBV7-2 to TRBJ2-2; 8 bases fit TRBD2. In germline, CDR1 is SGHTA, CDR2 FQGNSA. Unmatched junction bases numbered 14, after V lost 3 bases and J lost 5 bases. This CDR3 is built from 18 residues. The DNA for the CDR3 is TGTGCCAGCAGCTTCCCTCGGGGGGGTAGCTTGGGGACCGGGGAGCTGTTTTTT. Protein sequence: CASSFPRGGSLGTGELFF.

The rearrangement uses TRBV12-3 or TRBV12-4 and TRBJ2-7, with 7 nucleotides matching TRBD1. This CDR3 has 13 residues. Losses at the gene ends were 5 bases for V and 3 bases for J; bases not matched to a gene: 4. For the CDR3, the DNA is TGTGCCAGCAGTAGCCACAGGGGCTACGAGCAGTACTTC. This gives the protein CASSSHRGYEQYF.

The rearrangement links TRBV7-3 to TRBJ1-6; D is perhaps TRBD1 (5 bases). Deletions cut 5 bases from V and 7 bases from J, with 9 bases between. CDR1 is SGHTA and CDR2 is FQGTGA in the germline V gene. CDR3 length equals 13 residues. The CDR3 nucleotides are TGTGCCAGCAGCGCAGGACACAATTCACCCCTCCACTTT. Protein product: CASSAGHNSPLHF.